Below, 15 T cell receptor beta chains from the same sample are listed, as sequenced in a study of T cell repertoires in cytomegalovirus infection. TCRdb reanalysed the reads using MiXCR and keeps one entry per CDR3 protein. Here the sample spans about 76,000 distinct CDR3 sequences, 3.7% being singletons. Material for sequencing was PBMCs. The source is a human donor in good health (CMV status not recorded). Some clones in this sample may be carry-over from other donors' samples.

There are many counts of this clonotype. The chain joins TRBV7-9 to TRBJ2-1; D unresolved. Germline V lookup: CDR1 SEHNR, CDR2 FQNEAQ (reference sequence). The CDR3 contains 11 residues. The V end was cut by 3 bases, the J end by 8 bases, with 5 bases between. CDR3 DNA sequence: TGTGCCAGCAGCTTTGGGGATGAGCAGTTCTTC. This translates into CASSFGDEQFF.

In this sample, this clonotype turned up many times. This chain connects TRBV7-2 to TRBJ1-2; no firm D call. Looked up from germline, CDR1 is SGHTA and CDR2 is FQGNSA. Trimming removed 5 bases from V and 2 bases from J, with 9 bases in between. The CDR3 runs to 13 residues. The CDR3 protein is CASSKTVNYGYTF. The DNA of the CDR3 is TGTGCCAGCAGCAAGACGGTGAACTATGGCTACACCTTC.

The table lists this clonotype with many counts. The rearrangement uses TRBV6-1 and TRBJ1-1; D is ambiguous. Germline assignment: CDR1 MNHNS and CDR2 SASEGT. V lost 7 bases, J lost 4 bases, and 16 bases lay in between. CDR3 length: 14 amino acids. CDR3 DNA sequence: TGTGCCAGCACTTGGTCAGCGAAGGCCACTGAAGCTTTCTTT. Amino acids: CASTWSAKATEAFF.

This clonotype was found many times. CDR3 nucleotides: TGTGCCAGCAGTTTTCAGGGTCCAGAGACCCAGTACTTC. Protein sequence: CASSFQGPETQYF. The V and J genes are TRBV12-3 or TRBV12-4 and TRBJ2-5, with a weak D call TRBD1 (5 bases). V was shortened by 3 bases and J by 4 bases, with 9 bases between the two germline ends. The CDR3 covers 13 residues.

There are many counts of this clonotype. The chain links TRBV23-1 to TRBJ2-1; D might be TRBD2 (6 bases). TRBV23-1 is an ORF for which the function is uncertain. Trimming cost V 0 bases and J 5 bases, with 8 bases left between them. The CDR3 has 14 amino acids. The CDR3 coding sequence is TGCGCCAGCAGTCAATCGCCTAGCGACAATGAGCAGTTCTTC. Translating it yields CASSQSPSDNEQFF.

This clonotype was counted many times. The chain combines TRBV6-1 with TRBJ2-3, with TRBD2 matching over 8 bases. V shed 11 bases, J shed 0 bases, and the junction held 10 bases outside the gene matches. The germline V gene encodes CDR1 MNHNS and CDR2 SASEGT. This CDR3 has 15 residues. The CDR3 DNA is TGTGCCTCCGACCTAGCGGGTCCTAGCACAGATACGCAGTATTTT. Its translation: CASDLAGPSTDTQYF.

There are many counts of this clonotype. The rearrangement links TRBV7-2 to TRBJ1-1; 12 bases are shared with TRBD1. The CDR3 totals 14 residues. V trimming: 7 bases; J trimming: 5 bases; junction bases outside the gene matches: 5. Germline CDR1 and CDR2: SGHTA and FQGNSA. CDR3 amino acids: CASKAGQGATEAFF. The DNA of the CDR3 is TGTGCCAGCAAGGCGGGACAGGGGGCAACTGAAGCTTTCTTT.

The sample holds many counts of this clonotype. CDR3 nucleotide sequence: TGTGCCAGCAGCTTAGATGGGGATTTACGCACTGAAGCTTTCTTT. Its translation is CASSLDGDLRTEAFF. The genes are TRBV11-3 and TRBJ1-1; D is unresolved. The length of the CDR3 is 15 residues. Germline values: CDR1 SGHNT, CDR2 YENEEA. The V gene lost 0 bases and the J gene lost 4 bases, with 12 bases spanning the gap.

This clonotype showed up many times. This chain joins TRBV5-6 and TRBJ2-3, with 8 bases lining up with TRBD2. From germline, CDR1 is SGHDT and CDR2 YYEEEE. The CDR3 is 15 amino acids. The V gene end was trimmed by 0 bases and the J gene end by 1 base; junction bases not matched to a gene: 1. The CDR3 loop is CASSLETSGTDTQYF. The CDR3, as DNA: TGTGCCAGCAGCTTGGAGACTAGCGGCACAGATACGCAGTATTTT.

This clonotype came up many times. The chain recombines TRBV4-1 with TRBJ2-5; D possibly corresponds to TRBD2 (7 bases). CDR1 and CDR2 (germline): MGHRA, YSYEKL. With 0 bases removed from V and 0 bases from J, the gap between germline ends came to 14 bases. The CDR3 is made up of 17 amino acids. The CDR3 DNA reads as TGCGCCAGCAGCCAAGATCCGGGGGGCAGGTACCAAGAGACCCAGTACTTC. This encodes CASSQDPGGRYQETQYF.

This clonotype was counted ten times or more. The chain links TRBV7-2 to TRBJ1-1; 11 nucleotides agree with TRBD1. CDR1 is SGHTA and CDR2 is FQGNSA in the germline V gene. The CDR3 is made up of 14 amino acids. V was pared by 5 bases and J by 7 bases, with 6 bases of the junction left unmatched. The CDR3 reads CASSPGQGAGEAFF. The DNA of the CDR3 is TGTGCCAGCAGCCCAGGACAGGGGGCGGGTGAAGCTTTCTTT. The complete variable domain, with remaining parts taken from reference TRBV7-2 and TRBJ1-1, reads GAGVSQSPSNKVTEKGKDVELRCDPISGHTALYWYRQSLGQGLEFLIYFQGNSAPDKSGLPSDRFSAERTGGSVSTLTIQRTQQEDSAVYLCASSPGQGAGEAFFGQGTRLTVV.

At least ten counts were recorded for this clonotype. CDR3 sequence reads: CASNSGQGKNGYTF. In DNA form, the CDR3 reads TGTGCCAGCAACTCGGGACAGGGGAAAAACGGCTACACCTTC. The genes are TRBV6-6 and TRBJ1-2, with 10 bases fitting TRBD1. Germline V gene lookup returns CDR1 MNHNY and CDR2 SVGAGI (reference sequence). Unmatched junction bases numbered 10, after V lost 7 bases and J lost 8 bases. CDR3 length: 14 amino acids.

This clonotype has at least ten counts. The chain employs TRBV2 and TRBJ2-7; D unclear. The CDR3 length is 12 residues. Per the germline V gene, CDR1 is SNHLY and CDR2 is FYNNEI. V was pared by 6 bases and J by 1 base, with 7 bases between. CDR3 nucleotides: TGTGCCAGCAGCCGACAATCCTACGAGCAGTACTTC. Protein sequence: CASSRQSYEQYF.

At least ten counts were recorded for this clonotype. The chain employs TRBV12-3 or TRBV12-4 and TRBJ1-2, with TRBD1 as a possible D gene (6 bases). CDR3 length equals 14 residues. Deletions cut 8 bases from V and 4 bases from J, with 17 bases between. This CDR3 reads CASGGGVAFYGYTF. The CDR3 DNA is TGTGCCAGCGGGGGCGGGGTAGCCTTCTATGGCTACACCTTC.

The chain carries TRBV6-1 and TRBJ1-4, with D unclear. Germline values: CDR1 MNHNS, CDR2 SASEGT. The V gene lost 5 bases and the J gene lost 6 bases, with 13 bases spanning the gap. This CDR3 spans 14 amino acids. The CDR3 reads CASSSTPGDEKLFF. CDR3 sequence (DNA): TGTGCCAGCAGTTCCACCCCCGGGGATGAAAAACTGTTTTTT.